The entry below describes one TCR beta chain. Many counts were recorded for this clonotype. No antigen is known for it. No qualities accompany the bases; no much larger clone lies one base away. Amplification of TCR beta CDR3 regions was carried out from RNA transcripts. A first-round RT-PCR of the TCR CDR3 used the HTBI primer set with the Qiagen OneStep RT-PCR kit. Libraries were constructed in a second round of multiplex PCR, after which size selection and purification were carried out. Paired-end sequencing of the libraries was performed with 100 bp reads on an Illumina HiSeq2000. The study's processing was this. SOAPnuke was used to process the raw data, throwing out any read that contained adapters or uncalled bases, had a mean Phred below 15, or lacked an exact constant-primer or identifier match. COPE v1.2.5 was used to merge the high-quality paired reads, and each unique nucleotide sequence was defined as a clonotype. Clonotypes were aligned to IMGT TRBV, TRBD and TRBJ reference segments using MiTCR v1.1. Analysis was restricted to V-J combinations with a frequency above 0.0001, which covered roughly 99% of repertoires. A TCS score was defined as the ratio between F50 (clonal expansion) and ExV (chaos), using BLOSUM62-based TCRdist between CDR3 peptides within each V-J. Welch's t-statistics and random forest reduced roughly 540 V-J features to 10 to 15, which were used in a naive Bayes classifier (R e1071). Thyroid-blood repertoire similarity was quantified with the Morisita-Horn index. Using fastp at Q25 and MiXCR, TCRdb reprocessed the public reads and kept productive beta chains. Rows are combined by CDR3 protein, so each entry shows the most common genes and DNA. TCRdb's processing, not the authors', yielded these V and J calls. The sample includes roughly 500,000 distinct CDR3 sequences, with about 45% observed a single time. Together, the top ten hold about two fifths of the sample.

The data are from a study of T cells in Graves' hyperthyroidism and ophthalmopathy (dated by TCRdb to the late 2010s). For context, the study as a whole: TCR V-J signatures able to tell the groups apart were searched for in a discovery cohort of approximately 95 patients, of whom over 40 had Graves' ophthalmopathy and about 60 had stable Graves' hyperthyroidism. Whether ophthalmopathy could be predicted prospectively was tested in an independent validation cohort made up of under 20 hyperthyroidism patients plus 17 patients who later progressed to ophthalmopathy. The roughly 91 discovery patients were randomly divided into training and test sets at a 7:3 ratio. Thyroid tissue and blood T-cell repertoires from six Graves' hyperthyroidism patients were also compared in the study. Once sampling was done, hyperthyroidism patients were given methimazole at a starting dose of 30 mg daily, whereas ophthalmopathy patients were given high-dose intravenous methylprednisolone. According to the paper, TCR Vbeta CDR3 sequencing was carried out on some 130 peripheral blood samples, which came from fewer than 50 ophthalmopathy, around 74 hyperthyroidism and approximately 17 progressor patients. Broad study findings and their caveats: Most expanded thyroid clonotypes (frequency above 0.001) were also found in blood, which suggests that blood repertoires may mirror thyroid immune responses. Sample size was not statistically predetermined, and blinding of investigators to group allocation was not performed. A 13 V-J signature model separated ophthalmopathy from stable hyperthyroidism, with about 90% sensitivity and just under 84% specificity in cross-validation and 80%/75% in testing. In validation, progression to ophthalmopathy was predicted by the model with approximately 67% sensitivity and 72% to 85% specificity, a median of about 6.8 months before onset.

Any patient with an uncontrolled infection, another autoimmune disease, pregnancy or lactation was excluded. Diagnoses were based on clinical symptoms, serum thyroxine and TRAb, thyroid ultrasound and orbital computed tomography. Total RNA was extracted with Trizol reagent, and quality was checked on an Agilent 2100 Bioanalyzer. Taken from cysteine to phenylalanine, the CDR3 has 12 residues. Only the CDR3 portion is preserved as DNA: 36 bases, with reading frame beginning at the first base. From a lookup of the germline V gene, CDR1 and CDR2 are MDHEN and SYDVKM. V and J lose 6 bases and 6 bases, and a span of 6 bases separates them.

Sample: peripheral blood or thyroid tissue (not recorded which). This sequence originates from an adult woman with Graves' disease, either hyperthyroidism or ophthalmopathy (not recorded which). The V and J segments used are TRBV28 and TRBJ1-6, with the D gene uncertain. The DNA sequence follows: TGTGCCAGCAGCTACATTAATTCACCCCTCCACTTT. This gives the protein CASSYINSPLHF. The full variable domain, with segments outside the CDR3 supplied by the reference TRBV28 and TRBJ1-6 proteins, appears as DVKVTQSSRYLVKRTGEKVFLECVQDMDHENMFWYRQDPGLGLRLIYFSYDVKMKEKGDIPEGYSVSREKKERFSLILESASTNQTSMYLCASSYINSPLHFGNGTRLTVT.